A selection of T cell receptor beta chains follows, all from one sample in a study of blood T cell repertoires in COVID-19. Produced via immunoSEQ multiplex PCR; TCRdb's table is partial and in-frame only. The data show roughly 380,000 clones, about nine tenths seen once. Sequencing used peripheral blood. All receptors derive from a woman aged 40 to 50 with COVID-19, enrolled during active disease. Both conserved end residues are part of each CDR3. The D gene is left open where the match is weak. The size field is filled for only some rows; it gives once, few, many or a size class.

>19|TRBJ2-1|TRBV9|.|.
CASSLEGLGTGVSYNEQFF
TGTGCCAGCAGCTTAGAAGGGTTGGGAACGGGGGTTTCCTACAATGAGCAGTTCTTC
>14|TRBJ2-3|TRBV2|.|.
CASIEGGSTDTQYF
TGTGCCAGCATAGAAGGCGGAAGCACAGATACGCAGTATTTT
>15|TRBJ2-1|TRBV9|TRBD2|.
CASSFRTSLVNEQFF
TGTGCCAGCAGCTTTCGGACTAGCTTGGTCAATGAGCAGTTCTTC
>21|TRBJ1-5|TRBV6-2/TRBV6-3|TRBD1|.
CASSHHRTGNPLGYSNQPQHF
TGTGCCAGCAGCCACCACCGGACAGGGAACCCCTTAGGGTATAGCAATCAGCCCCAGCATTTT
>15|TRBJ2-7|TRBV7-9|TRBD1|once
CASSPGQGLTYEQYF
TGTGCCAGCAGCCCCGGACAGGGGCTTACCTACGAGCAGTACTTC
>13|TRBJ2-7|TRBV6-4|.|.
CASSDQLGGEQYF
TGTGCCAGCAGTGACCAGCTAGGGGGCGAGCAGTACTTC
>15|TRBJ1-1|TRBV5-4|.|once
CASSLGGGDRTEAFF
TGTGCCAGCAGCTTGGGGGGGGGCGATCGAACTGAAGCTTTCTTT
>15|TRBJ1-1|TRBV7-2|.|.
CASSPSVGRRTEAFF
TGTGCCAGCAGCCCATCAGTGGGGAGGAGAACTGAAGCTTTCTTT
>15|TRBJ2-1|TRBV7-8|TRBD1|.
CASSLVTGGLDEQFF
TGTGCCAGCAGCTTGGTGACAGGGGGCTTAGATGAGCAGTTCTTC
>16|TRBJ2-2|TRBV6-6|TRBD2|.
CASKTGGAPSPGELFF
TGTGCCAGCAAAACGGGAGGGGCCCCATCCCCCGGGGAGCTGTTTTTT
>13|TRBJ1-1|TRBV4-3|TRBD1|.
CASSQTYRGEAFF
TGCGCCAGCAGCCAGACTTACAGGGGTGAAGCTTTCTTT
>18|TRBJ2-3|TRBV9|TRBD2|.
CASSVSQLAGTSTDTQYF
TGTGCCAGCAGCGTCTCCCAACTAGCGGGGACTAGCACAGATACGCAGTATTTT
>13|TRBJ1-6|TRBV12-3/TRBV12-4|.|.
CASTFNRDSPLHF
TGTGCCAGCACGTTTAACAGGGATTCACCCCTCCACTTT
>18|TRBJ2-7|TRBV5-5|TRBD1|.
CASSLVILSLDRGREQYF
TGTGCCAGCAGCTTGGTCATTTTATCCCTGGACAGGGGGAGGGAGCAGTACTTC
>11|TRBJ2-7|TRBV25-1|.|.
CASQQTAEQYF
TGTGCCAGCCAGCAGACAGCCGAGCAGTACTTC
>13|TRBJ1-2|TRBV12-3/TRBV12-4|TRBD1|.
CASTPGQGGGYTF
TGTGCCAGCACCCCGGGACAGGGAGGTGGCTACACCTTC
>12|TRBJ2-1|TRBV25-1|.|.
CASSELRSEQFF
TGTGCCAGCAGTGAACTCCGGAGTGAGCAGTTCTTC
>14|TRBJ1-1|TRBV7-9|.|.
CVGGDGPINTEAFF
TGTGTTGGCGGGGACGGACCCATTAACACTGAAGCTTTCTTT
>13|TRBJ2-1|TRBV29-1|.|.
CSVEYVADNEQFF
TGCAGCGTTGAATATGTAGCGGACAATGAGCAGTTCTTC
>18|TRBJ1-4|TRBV3-1/TRBV3-2|.|.
CASSQDSIVGGKNEKLFF
TGTGCCAGCAGCCAAGATAGTATCGTCGGGGGGAAAAATGAAAAACTGTTTTTT
>14|TRBJ2-3|TRBV7-2|TRBD2|.
CASRTSGGTDTQYF
TGTGCCAGCAGGACTAGCGGAGGGACAGATACGCAGTATTTT
>14|TRBJ2-7|TRBV4-3|TRBD2|.
CASSLRDGLDEQYF
TGCGCCAGCAGCCTTCGGGACGGACTAGACGAGCAGTACTTC
>14|TRBJ1-4|TRBV7-2|TRBD1|.
CASSRDRANEKLFF
TGTGCCAGCAGCCGGGACAGGGCTAATGAAAAACTGTTTTTT
>14|TRBJ1-2|TRBV6-5|.|.
CASRPRVRDYGYTF
TGTGCCAGCAGACCCCGGGTACGCGACTATGGCTACACCTTC
>15|TRBJ2-1|TRBV5-8|.|.
CASSLRQGASNEQFF
TGTGCCAGCAGCTTGCGGCAGGGCGCCTCCAATGAGCAGTTCTTC
>14|TRBJ2-5|TRBV6-5|.|.
CASSYDSSQETQYF
TGTGCCAGCAGTTACGACAGTAGCCAAGAGACCCAGTACTTC
>15|TRBJ2-1|TRBV5-1|.|.
CASSLGRPAGNEQFF
TGCGCCAGCAGCTTGGGCCGACCCGCGGGGAATGAGCAGTTCTTC
>11|TRBJ1-2|TRBV12-3/TRBV12-4|.|.
CASSYTRRVSF
TGTGCCAGCAGCTATACTCGCCGGGTTAGCTTC
>15|TRBJ2-1|TRBV24-1|TRBD1|.
CATSDNRGRGDEQFF
TGTGCCACCAGTGATAACAGGGGGCGCGGAGATGAGCAGTTCTTC
>16|TRBJ2-1|TRBV7-9|TRBD1|.
CASSAWDRSSYNEQFF
TGTGCCAGCAGCGCTTGGGACAGGAGCTCCTACAATGAGCAGTTCTTC
>14|TRBJ2-7|TRBV27|TRBD2|.
CASSPTAGGYEQYF
TGTGCCAGCAGTCCAACAGCGGGGGGCTACGAGCAGTACTTC
>14|TRBJ2-5|TRBV11-2|TRBD2|.
CASSLGAGGETQYF
TGTGCCAGCAGCTTAGGGGCGGGGGGAGAGACCCAGTACTTC
>15|TRBJ1-1|TRBV28|TRBD1|.
CASRSPNRGLFEAFF
TGTGCCAGCAGATCGCCCAACAGGGGTTTATTCGAAGCTTTCTTT
>15|TRBJ2-7|TRBV27|.|.
CASSLWSQAIYEQYF
TGTGCCAGCAGTTTATGGTCACAGGCGATTTACGAGCAGTACTTC
>14|TRBJ2-5|TRBV3-1/TRBV3-2|TRBD2|.
CASSQIAGQETQYF
TGTGCCAGCAGCCAAATAGCGGGACAAGAGACCCAGTACTTC
>15|TRBJ2-7|TRBV27|.|.
CASSFSVGGSYEQYF
TGTGCCAGCAGTTTTAGTGTCGGGGGATCATACGAGCAGTACTTC
>13|TRBJ1-1|TRBV7-9|.|.
CASSLDPWGGAFF
TGTGCCAGCAGCTTAGACCCATGGGGGGGGGCTTTCTTT
>18|TRBJ1-3|TRBV29-1|.|.
CSVAESAGLLYSGNTIYF
TGCAGCGTTGCCGAATCGGCAGGCCTTCTTTACTCTGGAAACACCATATATTTT
>14|TRBJ1-1|TRBV7-2|.|.
CASSSFNGNTEAFF
TGTGCCAGCAGCTCCTTTAACGGTAACACTGAAGCTTTCTTT